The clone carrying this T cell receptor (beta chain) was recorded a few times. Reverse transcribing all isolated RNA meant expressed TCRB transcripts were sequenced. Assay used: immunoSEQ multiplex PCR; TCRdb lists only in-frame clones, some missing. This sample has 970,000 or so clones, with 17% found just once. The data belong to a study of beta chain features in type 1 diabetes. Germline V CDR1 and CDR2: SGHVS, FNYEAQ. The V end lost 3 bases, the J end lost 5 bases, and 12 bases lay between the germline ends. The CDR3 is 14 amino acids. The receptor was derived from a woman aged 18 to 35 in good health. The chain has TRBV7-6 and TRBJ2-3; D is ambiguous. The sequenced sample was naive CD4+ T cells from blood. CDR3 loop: CASSFGTLLDTQYF. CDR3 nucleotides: TGTGCCAGCAGCTTTGGAACCCTCCTAGATACGCAGTATTTT.